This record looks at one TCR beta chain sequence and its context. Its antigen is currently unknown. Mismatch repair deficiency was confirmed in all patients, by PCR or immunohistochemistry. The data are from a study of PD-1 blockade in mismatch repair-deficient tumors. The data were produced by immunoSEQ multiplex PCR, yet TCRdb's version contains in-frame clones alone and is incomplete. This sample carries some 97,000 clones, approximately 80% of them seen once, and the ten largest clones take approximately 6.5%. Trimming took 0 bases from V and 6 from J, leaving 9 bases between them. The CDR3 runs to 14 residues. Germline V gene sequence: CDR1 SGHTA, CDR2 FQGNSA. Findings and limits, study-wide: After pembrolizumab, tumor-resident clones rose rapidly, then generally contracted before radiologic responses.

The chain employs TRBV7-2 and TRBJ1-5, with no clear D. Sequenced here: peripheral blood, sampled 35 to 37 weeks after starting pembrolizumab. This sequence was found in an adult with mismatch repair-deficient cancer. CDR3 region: CASSLASQIQPQHF. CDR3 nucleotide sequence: TGTGCCAGCAGCTTAGCGTCCCAAATTCAGCCCCAGCATTTT.